One and the same sample provided the 28 T cell receptor beta chains below, sequenced in a study of blood T cell repertoires in COVID-19. Profiled with immunoSEQ multiplex PCR; TCRdb holds only in-frame clones, not every one. Altogether over 40,000 clones are present, 91% being singletons, with the ten largest covering approximately 6.4%. The sequencing sample was made of peripheral blood. These receptors all stem from a man in his sixties or seventies with active COVID-19.

The rearrangement links TRBV7-9 to TRBJ2-5; TRBD2 matches at 7 bases. The V gene end was trimmed by 3 bases and the J gene end by 4 bases; junction bases not matched to a gene: 2. This CDR3 is built from 13 residues. Germline assignment: CDR1 SEHNR and CDR2 FQNEAQ (reference sequence). The CDR3 region has the DNA TGTGCCAGCAGCTTCAGGGAGGGAGAGACCCAGTACTTC. Translation gives CASSFREGETQYF.

The rearrangement links TRBV4-3 to TRBJ2-1; 7 positions agree with TRBD2. This CDR3 contains 15 residues. Germline V CDR1 and CDR2: LGHNA, YSLEER. Unmatched junction bases numbered 9, after V lost 0 bases and J lost 10 bases. For the CDR3, the DNA is TGCGCCAGCAGCCAAGAGTTGGCCTCCGGGAGGGAGCAGTTCTTC. Translated, it gives CASSQELASGREQFF.

This chain uses TRBV10-3 with TRBJ1-4, with 9 nucleotides matching TRBD1. The junction had 9 bases not matched to a gene; V was cut back by 2 bases and J by 5 bases. The CDR3 loop spans 17 amino acids. In germline, CDR1 is ENHRY, CDR2 SYGVKD. The CDR3 bases are TGTGCCATCAGTGAGGGGACCCCCGGGACAGGGAATGAAAAACTGTTTTTT. This gives the protein CAISEGTPGTGNEKLFF.

The chain is built from TRBV7-8 and TRBJ2-5; 7 bases are shared with TRBD1. The CDR3 loop spans 18 amino acids. The junction had 15 bases not matched to a gene; V was cut back by 3 bases and J by 2 bases. The germline gives CDR1 SGHVS, CDR2 FQNEAQ. The CDR3, as DNA: TGTGCCAGCAGCTTGAAGCTCCCGGGACAGACAATACAAGAGACCCAGTACTTC. Protein: CASSLKLPGQTIQETQYF.

The chain employs TRBV20-1 and TRBJ2-3; D might be TRBD1 (6 bases). Trimming took 3 bases from V and 4 from J, leaving 8 bases between them. CDR1 is DFQATT, CDR2 SNEGSKA, per germline (reference sequence). This CDR3 spans 12 amino acids. The CDR3 loop is CSASQGPDTQYF. CDR3 DNA sequence: TGCAGTGCTAGTCAGGGGCCAGATACGCAGTATTTT.

The CDR3 loop reads CSVVMGQDNEQFF. DNA for the CDR3: TGCAGCGTTGTCATGGGACAAGACAATGAGCAGTTCTTC. This chain connects TRBV29-1 to TRBJ2-1; tentative D call: TRBD1 (6 bases). Germline CDR1 reads SQVTM; CDR2 reads ANQGSEA. Trimming pared 4 bases from V and 5 bases from J, leaving 12 bases between. CDR3 length equals 13 residues.

The CDR3 region has the DNA TGTGCCAGCAGCCAAAAGGGGAGCCTAGCGGGGGGTCACAATGAGCAGTTCTTC. Translating gives CASSQKGSLAGGHNEQFF. J is TRBJ2-1 and V is TRBV4-2; 11 bases are shared with TRBD2. V lost 2 bases, J lost 5 bases, and 11 bases stayed unmatched. CDR1 LGHNA and CDR2 YNFKEQ come from the germline V gene. The CDR3 loop spans 18 amino acids.

The chain employs TRBV3-1 (or the pseudogene TRBV3-2) and TRBJ2-3, with 9 bases that match TRBD1. The CDR3 has 17 residues. CDR1 is LGHDT and CDR2 is YNNKEL in the germline V gene (reference sequence). V dropped 3 bases and J dropped 0; count of bases not matched to a gene: 7. The CDR3 spells CASSHQTGGGSTDTQYF. DNA of the CDR3: TGTGCCAGCAGCCATCAGACAGGGGGGGGGAGCACAGATACGCAGTATTTT.

V usage is TRBV10-2 and J usage is TRBJ1-4, with D uncertain. Germline-derived CDR1 and CDR2 are WSHSY and SAAADI. The CDR3 is made up of 13 amino acids. The V end lost 2 bases, the J end lost 7 bases, and 8 bases lay between the germline ends. The CDR3 protein is CASSEENSEKLFF. CDR3 coding DNA: TGCGCCAGCAGTGAGGAAAATAGTGAAAAACTGTTTTTT.

This chain connects TRBV19 to TRBJ1-4, with 9 bases lining up with TRBD1. The CDR3 loop spans 15 amino acids. Germline V gene lookup returns CDR1 LNHDA and CDR2 SQIVND (reference sequence). The V and J ends lost 8 bases and 3 bases, in that order; junction bases with no gene match: 7. CDR3 amino acids: CASLSTGGSNEKLFF. In DNA, the CDR3 is TGTGCCAGTCTATCTACAGGGGGCTCTAATGAAAAACTGTTTTTT.

In its sample, this clone was seen once. The chain joins TRBV11-2 to TRBJ2-7, with D perhaps matching TRBD2 (8 bases). Germline assignment: CDR1 SGHAT and CDR2 FQNNGV. The ends were cut back, 8 bases at V and 9 bases at J, with 23 bases in the middle. This CDR3 contains 14 residues. CDR3 sequence (DNA): TGTGCCAGCCGCCGGGGGGGCTTAGGGGGCGGGCAGTACTTC. It yields the protein CASRRGGLGGGQYF. Looking up the rest from reference TRBV11-2 and TRBJ2-7 gives the full variable domain: EAGVAQSPRYKIIEKRQSVAFWCNPISGHATLYWYQQILGQGPKLLIQFQNNGVVDDSQLPKDRFSAERLKGVDSTLKIQPAKLEDSAVYLCASRRGGLGGGQYFGPGTRLTVT.

The rearrangement joins TRBV7-6 to TRBJ1-2; 7 bases agree with TRBD1. The CDR3 sequence is 15 residues long. Germline V CDR1 and CDR2: SGHVS, FNYEAQ. V was pared by 1 base and J by 4 bases, with 6 bases of the junction left unmatched. The CDR3 spells CASSLETGMGYGYTF. The CDR3 nucleotides are TGTGCCAGCAGCTTAGAGACAGGGATGGGCTATGGCTACACCTTC.

The chain uses TRBV5-1 and TRBJ1-1, with D maybe TRBD1 (5 bases). This CDR3 has 15 residues. From germline, CDR1 is SGHRS and CDR2 YFSETQ. Between the trimmed V and J ends, which lost 4 bases and 1 base, there was a span of 14 bases. The CDR3 spells CASSISGGANTEAFF. The CDR3 DNA follows: TGCGCCAGCAGCATATCCGGGGGTGCGAACACTGAAGCTTTCTTT.

This clone was picked up one time. J is TRBJ2-6 and V is TRBV11-2, with a possible D match to TRBD2 (5 bases). The V end was cut by 1 base, the J end by 0 bases, with 7 bases between. This CDR3 is built from 16 residues. CDR1 and CDR2 from the germline V gene are SGHAT and FQNNGV. This chain's CDR3 is CASSLGENSGANVLTF. For the CDR3, the DNA is TGTGCCAGCAGCTTAGGGGAGAACTCTGGGGCCAACGTCCTGACTTTC.

In its sample, this clone was seen once. The chain joins TRBV28 to TRBJ1-1; D is unclear. The CDR3 extends over 14 amino acids. Germline-derived CDR1 and CDR2 are MDHEN and SYDVKM. The ends were cut back, 1 base at V and 10 bases at J, with 16 bases in the middle. CDR3 nucleotide sequence: TGTGCCAGCAGTTTATATGATCAGAGCGTGGGAGCTTTCTTT. As protein: CASSLYDQSVGAFF.

The rearrangement links TRBV6-6 to TRBJ2-7; tentatively, D is TRBD2 (5 bases). The CDR3 has 11 residues. Deletions cut 4 bases from V and 6 bases from J, with 7 bases between. Germline V gene lookup returns CDR1 MNHNY and CDR2 SVGAGI (reference sequence). The CDR3 reads CASSSGIEQYF. The CDR3, as DNA: TGTGCCAGCAGTTCCGGGATCGAGCAGTACTTC.

This chain links TRBV12-3 or TRBV12-4 with TRBJ1-2; weak D call: TRBD1 (6 bases). Between the trimmed V and J ends, which lost 5 bases and 1 base, there was a span of 8 bases. This CDR3 comprises 13 residues. Written as DNA, the CDR3 is TGTGCCAGCAGTGGGACAATTAACTATGGCTACACCTTC. This codes for CASSGTINYGYTF.

In this sample, this clone turned up once. The genes are TRBV15 and TRBJ1-1, with D possibly being TRBD1 (5 bases). The V end was cut by 1 base, the J end by 10 bases, with 10 bases between. The germline V gene encodes CDR1 LNHNV and CDR2 YYDKDF (reference sequence). The CDR3 loop spans 12 amino acids. The chain's CDR3 is CATSRARDLAFF. CDR3 sequence (DNA): TGTGCCACCAGCAGAGCCAGGGATCTAGCTTTCTTT.

V usage is TRBV19 and J usage is TRBJ2-2; 12 bases line up with TRBD2. The germline gives CDR1 LNHDA, CDR2 SQIVND (reference sequence). The CDR3 runs 17 residues. Trimming at V came to 4 bases and at J to 3 bases, leaving 6 bases not matched to a gene. The CDR3 region is CASSTSSGGAYTGELFF. The CDR3 region has the DNA TGTGCCAGTAGTACTTCTAGCGGGGGGGCGTACACCGGGGAGCTGTTTTTT.

The genes are TRBV5-1 and TRBJ2-2, with D possibly being TRBD1 (6 bases). With 7 bases removed from V and 0 bases from J, the gap between germline ends came to 16 bases. The CDR3 loop spans 16 amino acids. Germline CDR1 and CDR2: SGHRS and YFSETQ. The CDR3 loop reads CASYLTGTTNTGELFF. The CDR3 DNA reads as TGCGCCAGCTATCTAACCGGGACAACGAACACCGGGGAGCTGTTTTTT.

CDR3 nucleotide sequence: TGTGCCAGCAGCGTACAGGGGACGAATTCACCCCTCCACTTT. Translated, it gives CASSVQGTNSPLHF. The V and J genes are TRBV7-3 and TRBJ1-6; 7 bases fit TRBD1. This CDR3 has 14 amino acids. J was trimmed by 7 bases and V by 5 bases; bases with no gene match: 5. CDR1 is SGHTA and CDR2 is FQGTGA in the germline V gene.

The chain links TRBV7-6 to TRBJ1-1; 7 bases are a match to TRBD1. Germline V CDR1 and CDR2: SGHVS, FNYEAQ. With 5 bases clipped from V and 0 bases from J, the junction kept 6 bases outside the gene matches. The CDR3 consists of 15 residues. CDR3 nucleotides: TGTGCCAGCAGCCCCACCGGACAGGTGAACACTGAAGCTTTCTTT. This translates into CASSPTGQVNTEAFF.

This clone was counted a few times. The chain employs TRBV7-2 and TRBJ2-5, with TRBD1 as a possible D gene (7 bases). CDR1 SGHTA and CDR2 FQGNSA come from the germline V gene. The CDR3 loop spans 16 amino acids. The V end was cut by 4 bases, the J end by 2 bases, with 17 bases between. CDR3 amino acids: CASSSKGALAQETQYF. The CDR3 DNA follows: TGTGCCAGCAGCTCAAAGGGGGCACTAGCTCAAGAGACCCAGTACTTC. The whole variable domain, remainder taken from reference TRBV7-2 and TRBJ2-5, is GAGVSQSPSNKVTEKGKDVELRCDPISGHTALYWYRQSLGQGLEFLIYFQGNSAPDKSGLPSDRFSAERTGGSVSTLTIQRTQQEDSAVYLCASSSKGALAQETQYFGPGTRLLVL.

This clone was picked up one time. V and J are TRBV4-2 and TRBJ2-7; 9 bases line up with TRBD1. This CDR3 spans 17 amino acids. Germline values: CDR1 LGHNA, CDR2 YNFKEQ. Unmatched junction bases numbered 11, after V lost 1 base and J lost 4 bases. The CDR3 DNA sequence: TGTGCCAGCAGCCAAGGAACCGGGACAGGGATAGGGTACGAGCAGTACTTC. Translating gives CASSQGTGTGIGYEQYF.

V gene TRBV5-5 combines with J gene TRBJ1-1; perhaps TRBD1 as D (5 bases). V was trimmed by 0 bases and J by 4 bases, leaving 16 bases between them. The CDR3 is 16 amino acids. The germline V gene has CDR1 SGHKS and CDR2 YYEKEE (reference sequence). In DNA form, the CDR3 reads TGTGCCAGCAGCTTGGTAGGGGCAGGGCGGAGCACTGAAGCTTTCTTT. It translates to CASSLVGAGRSTEAFF.

This clone was seen a few times. The chain combines TRBV6-2 or TRBV6-3 with TRBJ1-5; D is unresolved. Trimming left V 6 bases short and J 1 base short, with 16 bases between. The CDR3 extends over 16 amino acids. The germline V gene encodes CDR1 MNHEY and CDR2 SVGEGT. In DNA form, the CDR3 reads TGTGCCAGCAGCCCGACGGGTGGTGGAAGCAATCAGCCCCAGCATTTT. Protein sequence: CASSPTGGGSNQPQHF.

This clone has a single count. This rearrangement joins TRBV2 to TRBJ1-1; the D is unclear. Germline V gives CDR1 SNHLY, CDR2 FYNNEI. Trimming left V 8 bases short and J 1 base short, with 11 bases between. The CDR3 is 13 amino acids. The CDR3 DNA sequence: TGTGCCAGCCGCGACAATTCGAACACTGAAGCTTTCTTT. This gives the protein CASRDNSNTEAFF. Supplemented by reference TRBV2 and TRBJ1-1, the full variable domain reads EPEVTQTPSHQVTQMGQEVILRCVPISNHLYFYWYRQILGQKVEFLVSFYNNEISEKSEIFDDQFSVERPDGSNFTLKIRSTKLEDSAMYFCASRDNSNTEAFFGQGTRLTVV.

This clone was seen once. The V gene is TRBV27, the J gene TRBJ1-5; 8 bases match TRBD1. The ends lost 6 bases at V and 3 bases at J; junction bases unmatched: 7. Germline lookup yields CDR1 MNHEY and CDR2 SMNVEV (reference sequence). This CDR3 contains 15 residues. CDR3 sequence (DNA): TGTGCCAGCAGCCCACTGACAGGGGCCAATCAGCCCCAGCATTTT. This gives the protein CASSPLTGANQPQHF.